This T cell receptor beta chain was found in a study of blood T cells in healthy people across ages. General study results and limits: While age rose, TCR beta diversity per million T cells dropped in a roughly linear way. More naive CD4+ cells and higher diversity marked long-lived donors relative to aged donors.

On this clonotype: Its antigen is unknown.

The junction had 7 bases not matched to a gene; V was cut back by 4 bases and J by 9 bases. The CDR3 contains 14 residues. Germline-derived CDR1 and CDR2 are SGHRS and YFSETQ. For the second PCR, which ran for 7 to 11 cycles, a sample-barcoded 5' primer and a J-beta primer mix were used. From the 5' RACE reads, TCRdb called clonotypes with MiXCR, one entry per CDR3 protein. The repertoire holds over 1,200,000 distinct CDR3 sequences, with approximately 60% as singletons. The rearrangement joins TRBV5-1 to TRBJ2-1; 10 positions match TRBD2. The clonotype originates from a man aged 18 to 35 in good health. Source material: blood. CDR3 sequence reads: CASSLTSGAFEQFF. Here the CDR3 DNA reads TGCGCCAGCAGCCTAACTAGCGGGGCCTTTGAGCAGTTCTTC.